The 3 T cell receptor beta chains below come from one sample, sequenced in a study of immune evolution from preneoplasia to lung adenocarcinoma. Only in-frame clones appear in the TCRdb table, and some are missing; sequencing was by immunoSEQ multiplex PCR. The table includes 2,500 to 3,500 clones, under 85% detected once. The sample consisted of FFPE adjacent normal lung tissue. The receptors come from a person aged 40-50 years with lung adenocarcinoma.

This rearrangement joins TRBV4-3 to TRBJ2-3; 8 nucleotides line up with TRBD2. The CDR3 spans 17 residues. V gave up 0 bases and J gave up 6 bases; unmatched junction bases: 11. Per the germline V gene, CDR1 is LGHNA and CDR2 is YSLEER. This CDR3 is CASSQEVEREWSDTQYF. The CDR3 region has the DNA TGCGCCAGCAGCCAAGAGGTGGAGCGGGAGTGGTCGGATACGCAGTATTTT.

The chain joins TRBV29-1 to TRBJ2-1; D is undetermined. The CDR3 loop spans 10 amino acids. The germline CDR1 and CDR2 sequences are SQVTM and ANQGSEA. The V end was cut by 3 bases, the J end by 7 bases, with 4 bases between. CDR3 sequence reads: CSVDVNEQFF. As DNA, the CDR3 is TGCAGCGTTGATGTGAATGAGCAGTTCTTC.

V and J are TRBV6-5 and TRBJ2-1; D is possibly TRBD1 (5 bases). V was shortened by 6 bases and J by 8 bases, with 14 bases between the two germline ends. This CDR3 spans 13 amino acids. In germline, CDR1 is MNHEY, CDR2 SVGAGI. The CDR3 sequence is CASRYRINDEQFF. The CDR3 region has the DNA TGTGCCAGCAGATACAGGATTAACGATGAGCAGTTCTTC.